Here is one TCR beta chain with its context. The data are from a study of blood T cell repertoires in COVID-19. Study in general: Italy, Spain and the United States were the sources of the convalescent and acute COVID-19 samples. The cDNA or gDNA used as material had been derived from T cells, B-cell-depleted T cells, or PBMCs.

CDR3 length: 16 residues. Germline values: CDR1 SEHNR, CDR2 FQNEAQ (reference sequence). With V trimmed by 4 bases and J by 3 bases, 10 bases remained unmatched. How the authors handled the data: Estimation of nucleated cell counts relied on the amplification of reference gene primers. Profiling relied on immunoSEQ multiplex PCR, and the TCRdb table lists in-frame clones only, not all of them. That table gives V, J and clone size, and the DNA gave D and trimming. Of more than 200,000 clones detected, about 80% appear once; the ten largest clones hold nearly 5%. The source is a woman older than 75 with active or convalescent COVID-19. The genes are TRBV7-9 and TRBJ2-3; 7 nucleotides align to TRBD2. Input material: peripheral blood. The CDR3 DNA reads TGTGCCAGCAGCTACCTTGCGGGAGCGGTAACAGATACGCAGTATTTT. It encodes CASSYLAGAVTDTQYF. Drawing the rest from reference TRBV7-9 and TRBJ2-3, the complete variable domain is DTGVSQNPRHKITKRGQNVTFRCDPISEHNRLYWYRQTLGQGPEFLTYFQNEAQLEKSRLLSDRFSAERPKGSFSTLEIQRTEQGDSAMYLCASSYLAGAVTDTQYFGPGTRLTVL.